This TCR beta chain appears in the sequencing data of a study of T cells in Graves' hyperthyroidism and ophthalmopathy. Researchers amplified the TCR beta CDR3 regions from RNA transcripts. Primed by the HTBI set, a first-round RT-PCR was run on the TCR CDR3. TCRdb recomputed calls from the multiplex PCR reads with MiXCR, one row per CDR3 protein. The table has a few hundred thousand distinct CDR3 sequences, 19% seen once. The CDR3 is 13 amino acids. V shed 5 bases, J shed 7 bases, and the junction held 2 bases outside the gene matches. Many counts were recorded for this clonotype. The source of this sequence is a woman aged 18-35 years with Graves' hyperthyroidism. The sequenced material came from blood. V is TRBV12-3 or TRBV12-4 and J is TRBJ1-6; 7 bases match TRBD1. For the CDR3, the DNA is TGTGCCAGCAGTGGGACAGACAATTCACCCCTCCACTTT. Its protein product is CASSGTDNSPLHF.